This TCR beta chain derives from a study of cytomegalovirus exposure and HLA in healthy donors. Whole-study findings and limits: Three CMV-associated chains proved CMV antigen-specific in vitro. Most TCRs appeared rarely, but some public TCRs recurred in many donors. More than 150 TCR beta chains were listed as cytomegalovirus-associated.

Sequencing was performed with immunoSEQ multiplex PCR; in TCRdb, only in-frame clones are kept and a portion is missing. The table includes under 250,000 clones, roughly 87% detected once. About this clone itself: The target antigen is unknown.

Sequencing was done on a sample of PBMCs. The source is a woman aged 18-29 years in good health and CMV-seropositive.

Written as DNA, the CDR3 is TGTGCCAGCAGTGGGGCAGGCTCCTACGAGCAGTACTTC. This codes for CASSGAGSYEQYF. The chain couples TRBV6-6 to TRBJ2-7; D possibly corresponds to TRBD1 (5 bases). Germline CDR1 is MNHNY and CDR2 is SVGAGI (reference sequence). CDR3 length equals 13 residues. V shed 5 bases and J shed 0 bases, with 8 bases lying between them.